The 9 T cell receptor beta chains given below trace back to one sample, sequenced in a study of spatial heterogeneity in lung cancer. Stated time point: sample taken at primary tumor resection. Tumor, nontumor lung or frozen PBMC supplied whole RNA that was sequenced unsorted. TCRdb passed the 5' RACE reads through MiXCR, listing each CDR3 protein once. Among some 37,000 distinct CDR3 sequences, less than 5.5% were seen once, and the ten largest hold 29%. The input for sequencing was PBMCs, taken at surgery. The receptors were gathered from a female donor with early-stage non-small cell lung cancer.

This clonotype was counted a few times. V and J are TRBV6-5 and TRBJ1-6; no reliable D call. The ends were cut back, 0 bases at V and 6 bases at J, with 6 bases in the middle. CDR1 and CDR2 (germline): MNHEY, SVGAGI. The length of the CDR3 is 14 residues. The CDR3 DNA follows: TGTGCCAGCAGTTACTCTGGGGTTAATTCACCCCTCCACTTT. It codes for CASSYSGVNSPLHF.

The rearrangement links TRBV5-4 to TRBJ2-3; 11 bases are a match to TRBD2. V shed 0 bases and J 4 bases; nucleotides not matched to a gene: 7. CDR1 is SGHNT and CDR2 is YYREEE in the germline V gene (reference sequence). The CDR3 has 17 residues. CDR3 protein: CASSLEGSGGASDTQYF. The CDR3 coding sequence is TGTGCCAGCAGCTTGGAAGGTAGCGGGGGGGCCTCAGATACGCAGTATTTT.

This clonotype was observed at least ten times. The chain recombines TRBV5-4 with TRBJ2-2, with 7 bases that match TRBD1. CDR1 and CDR2 from the germline V gene are SGHNT and YYREEE (reference sequence). The CDR3 is 15 amino acids. V was pared by 0 bases and J by 1 base, with 0 bases of the junction left unmatched. The CDR3 loop is CASSLDRGNTGELFF. The DNA for the CDR3 is TGTGCCAGCAGCTTGGACAGGGGGAACACCGGGGAGCTGTTTTTT.

The table lists this clonotype with many counts. The chain combines TRBV12-3 or TRBV12-4 with TRBJ1-5; D might be TRBD1 (5 bases). The CDR3 runs to 14 residues. V dropped 4 bases and J dropped 5 bases, with 12 bases sitting between them. The CDR3 here is CASSSEQGHQPQHF. The DNA for the CDR3 is TGTGCCAGCAGTTCCGAGCAGGGCCATCAGCCCCAGCATTTT.

This clonotype was counted at least ten times. The chain employs TRBV24-1 and TRBJ2-1; 12 bases line up with TRBD2. The V gene end was trimmed by 3 bases and the J gene end by 10 bases; junction bases not matched to a gene: 6. Per the germline V gene, CDR1 is KGHDR and CDR2 is SFDVKD. The CDR3 length is 15 residues. CDR3 residues: CATSDPRTSGEEQFF. The CDR3, as DNA: TGTGCCACCAGTGATCCCAGGACTAGCGGGGAGGAGCAGTTCTTC.

DNA for the CDR3: TGTGCCAGCAATACCGGGACTAGCGGGAGTCGGGACCAGTACTTC. This codes for CASNTGTSGSRDQYF. The V and J genes are TRBV6-1 and TRBJ2-7, with 14 bases that match TRBD2. The V gene's germline CDR1 is MNHNS and CDR2 SASEGT. V lost 7 bases to trimming and J lost 10 bases; unmatched junction nucleotides: 12. The CDR3 contains 15 residues.

The sample holds a few counts of this clonotype. V is TRBV6-5 and J is TRBJ2-5; 7 positions match TRBD2. Unmatched junction bases numbered 9, after V lost 6 bases and J lost 5 bases. Germline CDR1 reads MNHEY; CDR2 reads SVGAGI. CDR3 size: 14 residues. The CDR3 DNA follows: TGTGCCAGCAGGAAAACCCTCGGGGGGGAGACCCAGTACTTC. Translating it yields CASRKTLGGETQYF.

This clonotype has a count of ten or more. This chain links TRBV5-1 with TRBJ2-2; D is unresolved. The CDR3 has 15 amino acids. V shed 2 bases and J shed 3 bases, with 11 bases lying between them. CDR1 is SGHRS, CDR2 YFSETQ, per germline. CDR3 nucleotides: TGCGCCAGCAGCTTTAGCCCAGAGGACACCGGGGAGCTGTTTTTT. It translates to CASSFSPEDTGELFF.

This clonotype was detected ten times or more. The chain uses TRBV28 and TRBJ2-5, with no clear D. Trimming stripped 1 base from V and 5 bases from J, with 8 bases between. The CDR3 covers 13 residues. Germline assignment: CDR1 MDHEN and CDR2 SYDVKM. The CDR3, as DNA: TGTGCCAGCAGTTTATCGCAGCCGGAGACCCAGTACTTC. Its protein product is CASSLSQPETQYF.